The clone carrying this T cell receptor (beta chain) appeared a few times. Antigen unknown. The libraries were made with immunoSEQ v3. Assay: immunoSEQ multiplex PCR; the TCRdb copy retains only in-frame clones and omits some. This table has 50,000 to 70,000 clones, around 69% appearing once. Time point: pre-treatment sample, taken before nivolumab and TIL therapy. These data originate in a study of TIL therapy for anti-PD-1-resistant metastatic lung cancer. Study-wide context: Half of patients were current or former smokers. Tumors carried a median about 1.6 non-synonymous mutations per megabase. Study-wide points: The cohort had more treatment-naive, never-smoker and oncogene-addicted patients than typical.

Germline CDR1 and CDR2: SGHNT and YENEEA. The CDR3 sequence is 14 residues long. V was pared by 0 bases and J by 6 bases, with 8 bases between. The clonotype was recovered from a person aged 25 to 79 with non-small cell lung cancer. The sample in question was blood, obtained at baseline. The rearrangement links TRBV11-3 to TRBJ2-2; D gene uncertain. Here the CDR3 DNA reads TGTGCCAGCAGCTTAGAGGCGAGGTCCGGGGAGCTGTTTTTT. Amino acids: CASSLEARSGELFF.